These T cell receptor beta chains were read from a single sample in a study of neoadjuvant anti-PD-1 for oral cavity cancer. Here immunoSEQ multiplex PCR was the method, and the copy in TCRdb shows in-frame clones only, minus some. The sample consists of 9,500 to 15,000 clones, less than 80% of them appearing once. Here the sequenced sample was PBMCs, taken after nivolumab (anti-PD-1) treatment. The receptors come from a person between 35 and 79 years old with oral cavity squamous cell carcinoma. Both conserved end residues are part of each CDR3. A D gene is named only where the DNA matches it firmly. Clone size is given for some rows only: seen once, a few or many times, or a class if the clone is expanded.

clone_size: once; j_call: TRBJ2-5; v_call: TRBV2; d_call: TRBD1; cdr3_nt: TGTGCCAGCAGTCCCCCGGGACAGGGTCCAAAGACCCAGTACTTC; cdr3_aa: CASSPPGQGPKTQYF
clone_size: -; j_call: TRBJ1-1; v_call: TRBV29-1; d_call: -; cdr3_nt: TGCAGCGTTGGAGGGGGAGTGAACACTGAAGCTTTCTTT; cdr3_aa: CSVGGGVNTEAFF
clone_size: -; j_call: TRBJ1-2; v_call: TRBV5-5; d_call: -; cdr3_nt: TGTGCCAGCAGCCCTAGGTTGGGCGGCTACACCTTC; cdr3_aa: CASSPRLGGYTF
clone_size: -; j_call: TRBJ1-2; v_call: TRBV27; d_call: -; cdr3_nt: TGTGCCAGCAGTTTGGCAGGAGTTAACTATGGCTACACCTTC; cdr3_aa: CASSLAGVNYGYTF
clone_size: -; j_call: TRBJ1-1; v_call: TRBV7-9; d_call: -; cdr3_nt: TGTGCCAGCAGCCAACAGGGAAATACTGAAGCTTTCTTT; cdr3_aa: CASSQQGNTEAFF
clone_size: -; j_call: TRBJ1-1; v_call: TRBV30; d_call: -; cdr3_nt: TGTGCCTGGACTCCGGGGAGCACCCCTGAAGCTTTCTTT; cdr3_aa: CAWTPGSTPEAFF
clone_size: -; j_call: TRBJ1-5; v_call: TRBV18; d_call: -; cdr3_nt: TGTGCCAGCTCACCCGGGGGGCGCAGAGGCAATCAGCCCCAGCATTTT; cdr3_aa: CASSPGGRRGNQPQHF
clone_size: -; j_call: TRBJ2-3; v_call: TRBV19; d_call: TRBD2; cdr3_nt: TGTGCCAGTAGTATAGCCGGCAGCGGGGTGCCAGATACGCAGTATTTT; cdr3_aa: CASSIAGSGVPDTQYF
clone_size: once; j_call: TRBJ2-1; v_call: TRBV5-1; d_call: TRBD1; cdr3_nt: TGCGCCAGCAGCTCACGCTCTTCCGGGACAGGGTCGGACAATGAGCAGTTCTTC; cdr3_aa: CASSSRSSGTGSDNEQFF
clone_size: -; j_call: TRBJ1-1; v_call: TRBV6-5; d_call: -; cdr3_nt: TGTGCCAGCAGTTACGGCGCGGGGATAAGGACTGAAGCTTTCTTT; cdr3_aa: CASSYGAGIRTEAFF
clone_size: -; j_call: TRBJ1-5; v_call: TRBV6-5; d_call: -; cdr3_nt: TGTGCCAGCAGCAAAGGGGGGAGGGGCAATCAGCCCCAGCATTTT; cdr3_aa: CASSKGGRGNQPQHF
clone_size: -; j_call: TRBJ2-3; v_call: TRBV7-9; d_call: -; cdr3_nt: TGTGCCAGCAGCTTTCCGGGAACAGATACGCAGTATTTT; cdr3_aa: CASSFPGTDTQYF
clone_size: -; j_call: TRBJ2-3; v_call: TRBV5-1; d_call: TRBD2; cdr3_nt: TGCGCCAGCAGCTTGCCTAGCGGGAGTTCTGATACGCAGTATTTT; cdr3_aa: CASSLPSGSSDTQYF
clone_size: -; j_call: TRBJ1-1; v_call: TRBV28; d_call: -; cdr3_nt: TGTGCCAGCAGTCCCCCGGGGAACACTGAAGCTTTCTTT; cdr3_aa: CASSPPGNTEAFF
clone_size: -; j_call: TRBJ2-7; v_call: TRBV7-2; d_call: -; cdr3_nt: TGTGCCAGCAGCTTAAACGACAAAGCCTACGAGCAGTACTTC; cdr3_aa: CASSLNDKAYEQYF
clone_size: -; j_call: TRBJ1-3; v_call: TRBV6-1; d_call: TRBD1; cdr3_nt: TGTGCCAGCTGGGGAGGACAGGCCGGGGGGAACACCATATATTTT; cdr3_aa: CASWGGQAGGNTIYF
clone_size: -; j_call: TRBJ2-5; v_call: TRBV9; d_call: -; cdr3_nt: TGTGCCAGCAGCGTAGGTTGGGGGAGTGGGGAGACCCAGTACTTC; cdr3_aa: CASSVGWGSGETQYF
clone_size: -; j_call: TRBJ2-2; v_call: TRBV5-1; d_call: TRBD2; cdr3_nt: TGCGCCAGCAGCAAGGGGACTAGCGTCACCGGGGAGCTGTTTTTT; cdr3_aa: CASSKGTSVTGELFF
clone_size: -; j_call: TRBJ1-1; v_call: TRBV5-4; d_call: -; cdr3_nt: TGTGCCAGCAGCTTAGGTGTAGAAGCTTTCTTT; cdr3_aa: CASSLGVEAFF
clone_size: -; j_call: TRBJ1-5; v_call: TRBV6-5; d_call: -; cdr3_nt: TGTGCCAGCAGACCGGACGGATTCCGCAATCAGCCCCAGCATTTT; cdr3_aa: CASRPDGFRNQPQHF
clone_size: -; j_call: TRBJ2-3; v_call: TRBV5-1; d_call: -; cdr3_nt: TGCGCCAGCAGCTCAATGGACGGGTCAGATACGCAGTATTTT; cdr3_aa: CASSSMDGSDTQYF
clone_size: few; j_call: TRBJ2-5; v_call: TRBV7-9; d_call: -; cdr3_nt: TGTGCCAGCAGCCCCTCGTCTCCAGAGACCCAGTACTTC; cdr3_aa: CASSPSSPETQYF
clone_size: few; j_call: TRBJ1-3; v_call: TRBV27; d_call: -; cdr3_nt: TGTGCCAGCAGTCCAGAAGGTCCCTCTGGAAACACCATATATTTT; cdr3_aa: CASSPEGPSGNTIYF
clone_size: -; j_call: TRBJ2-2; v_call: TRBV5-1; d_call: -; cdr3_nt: TGCGCCAGCAGCTTGGTACAGGGCGGCGCCGGGGAGCTGTTTTTT; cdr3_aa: CASSLVQGGAGELFF
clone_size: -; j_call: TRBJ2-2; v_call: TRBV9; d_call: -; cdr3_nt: TGTGCCATTACCCCAGAGGACAGTCGTAAAACGAACACCGGGGAGCTGTTTTTT; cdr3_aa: CAITPEDSRKTNTGELFF
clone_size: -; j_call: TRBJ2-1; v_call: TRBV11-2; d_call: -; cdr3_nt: TGTGCCAGCAGCTTAAGAGTTCGCTCCTACAATGAGCAGTTCTTC; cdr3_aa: CASSLRVRSYNEQFF
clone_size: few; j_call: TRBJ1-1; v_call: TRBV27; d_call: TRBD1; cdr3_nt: TGTGCCAGCAGTTTACAGGGGGGCACTGAAGCTTTCTTT; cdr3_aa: CASSLQGGTEAFF
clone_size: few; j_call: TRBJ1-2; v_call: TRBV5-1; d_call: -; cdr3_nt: TGCGCCAGCAGCTTGGCAGGGATGAGTGGCTACACCTTC; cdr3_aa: CASSLAGMSGYTF
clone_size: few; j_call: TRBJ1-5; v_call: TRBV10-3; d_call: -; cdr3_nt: TGTGCCATCTCCCAGTCCGGGGCCAGCAATCAGCCCCAGCATTTT; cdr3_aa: CAISQSGASNQPQHF
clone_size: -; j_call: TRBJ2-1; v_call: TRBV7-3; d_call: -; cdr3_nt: TGTGCCAGCAGCTTACCTGACAATGAGCAGTTCTTC; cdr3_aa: CASSLPDNEQFF
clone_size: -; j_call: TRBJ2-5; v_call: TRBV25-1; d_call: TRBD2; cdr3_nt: TGTGCCAGCAGTGAATGGTTGCTAGCGGGGGGGTATGAGACCCAGTACTTC; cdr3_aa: CASSEWLLAGGYETQYF
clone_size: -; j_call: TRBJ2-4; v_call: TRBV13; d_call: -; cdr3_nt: TGTGCCAGCAGCTTAGGGCGGGGCTCGCTGGGGCGGAAAAACATTCAGTACTTC; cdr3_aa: CASSLGRGSLGRKNIQYF
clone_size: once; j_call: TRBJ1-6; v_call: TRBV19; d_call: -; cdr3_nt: TGTGCCAGTAGCCTCAGGGGTAGGAATTCACCCCTCCACTTT; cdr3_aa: CASSLRGRNSPLHF
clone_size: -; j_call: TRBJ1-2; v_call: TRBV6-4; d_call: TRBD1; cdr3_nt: TGTGCCTCAGCGGACAGGGCATCAGGTAACTATGGCTACACCTTC; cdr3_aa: CASADRASGNYGYTF
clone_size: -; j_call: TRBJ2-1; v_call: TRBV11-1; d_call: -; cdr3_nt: TGTGCCAGCAGCAAGGGGGTTGGTCTCGCACCGAACAATGAGCAGTTCTTC; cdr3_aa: CASSKGVGLAPNNEQFF
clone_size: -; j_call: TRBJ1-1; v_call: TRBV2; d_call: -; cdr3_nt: TGTGCCAGCAAAGCTACAGGGAGGAACACTGAAGCTTTCTTT; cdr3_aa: CASKATGRNTEAFF